This TCR beta chain came from a study of OX40 agonist ivuxolimab in advanced cancers. Whole-study results and caveats: On average, a greater number of expanded clones characterised CD8+ T cells relative to CD4+. With doses of 0.1 to 3.0 mg/kg, CD4+ and CD8+ blood T cells had undergone clonal expansion by week 6.

A remark on this clone: Its specificity is not known.

Clones were read by immunoSEQ multiplex PCR, and TCRdb kept only the in-frame ones, dropping some. Here the sample spans some 98,000 clones, approximately 93% being singletons. Germline V CDR1 and CDR2: MNHEY, SVGAGI. The V gene lost 8 bases and the J gene lost 4 bases, with 8 bases spanning the gap. This CDR3 contains 11 residues. The receptor's source is an adult with an advanced solid tumor such as melanoma, head and neck, liver or kidney cancer. The chain employs TRBV6-5 and TRBJ1-1; D is unclear. Here the sequenced sample was CD4+ or CD8+ T cells sorted from blood, taken in a trial of the OX40 agonist ivuxolimab. Here the CDR3 DNA reads TGTGCCAGCGAGAGGTCCACTGAAGCTTTCTTT. Protein sequence: CASERSTEAFF.